Listed here are 12 T cell receptor beta chains from one sample, sequenced in a study of blood T cell repertoires in COVID-19. Sequencing used immunoSEQ multiplex PCR; TCRdb keeps in-frame clones, though not all of them. The sample holds approximately 300,000 clones, 85% to 90% seen once. Sequencing was carried out using peripheral blood. The origin of the receptors is a woman in her fifties or sixties with COVID-19, enrolled during active disease.

This chain joins TRBV2 and TRBJ1-2, with TRBD1 identical over 11 bases. J gave up 1 base and V 6 bases, and 1 base lay outside the gene matches. The germline gives CDR1 SNHLY, CDR2 FYNNEI. The CDR3 consists of 14 residues. CDR3 in amino acids: CASRGQGDNYGYTF. In nucleotides, the CDR3 is TGTGCCAGCAGGGGACAGGGGGATAACTATGGCTACACCTTC.

This chain joins TRBV5-4 and TRBJ1-2, with 12 bases that match TRBD1. J gave up 4 bases and V 3 bases, and 4 bases lay outside the gene matches. Germline V lookup: CDR1 SGHNT, CDR2 YYREEE (reference sequence). This CDR3 comprises 15 residues. CDR3 amino acids: CASSSRDRGLYGYTF. For the CDR3, the DNA is TGTGCCAGCAGCTCCCGGGACAGGGGGCTCTATGGCTACACCTTC.

This clone was picked up one time. V is TRBV5-1 and J is TRBJ2-3; 7 bases fit TRBD1. Trimming took 2 bases from V and 1 from J; bases not matched to a gene: 1. The CDR3 consists of 14 residues. CDR1 and CDR2 (germline): SGHRS, YFSETQ. The CDR3 DNA reads as TGCGCCAGCAGCTTCGGACAGGGCACAGATACGCAGTATTTT. This codes for CASSFGQGTDTQYF. Combining the CDR3 with reference TRBV5-1 and TRBJ2-3 gives the whole variable domain KAGVTQTPRYLIKTRGQQVTLSCSPISGHRSVSWYQQTPGQGLQFLFEYFSETQRNKGNFPGRFSGRQFSNSRSEMNVSTLELGDSALYLCASSFGQGTDTQYFGPGTRLTVL.

This chain joins TRBV21-1 and TRBJ2-1; the listed D gene, TRBD2, was not tested against the DNA. TRBV21-1 is a pseudogene. The CDR3 is made up of 20 amino acids. This CDR3 is CASSKLMGTSGPTIYNEQFF. The CDR3 DNA reads TGTGCCAGCAGCAAGCTCATGGGGACTAGCGGACCGACGATCTACAATGAGCAGTTCTTC.

The rearrangement joins TRBV19 to TRBJ1-3; the D gene is possibly TRBD1 (6 bases). The ends were cut back, 7 bases at V and 3 bases at J, with 13 bases in the middle. The V gene's germline CDR1 is LNHDA and CDR2 SQIVND (reference sequence). CDR3 length: 14 residues. The CDR3 sequence: CASNPTGFGNTIYF. The CDR3 coding sequence is TGTGCCAGTAACCCCACAGGGTTTGGAAACACCATATATTTT. The full variable domain, its missing parts supplied by reference TRBV19 and TRBJ1-3, is DGGITQSPKYLFRKEGQNVTLSCEQNLNHDAMYWYRQDPGQGLRLIYYSQIVNDFQKGDIAEGYSVSREKKESFPLTVTSAQKNPTAFYLCASNPTGFGNTIYFGEGSWLTVV.

J is TRBJ1-2 and V is TRBV30; tentatively, D is TRBD1 (6 bases). This CDR3 is 16 amino acids long. V lost 0 bases and J 5 bases, leaving 19 bases between the germline ends. Germline loops: CDR1 GTSNPN, CDR2 SVGIG (reference sequence). The DNA for the CDR3 is TGTGCCTGGAGTGTAGGAGGCCACAGGGCCTTTTATGGCTACACCTTC. It specifies CAWSVGGHRAFYGYTF.

The chain carries TRBV5-1 and TRBJ1-4; no reliable D call. Germline V lookup: CDR1 SGHRS, CDR2 YFSETQ. CDR3 length: 12 residues. V gave up 0 bases and J gave up 8 bases, with 5 bases separating them. The chain's CDR3 is CASSLVAEKLFF. CDR3 in DNA: TGCGCCAGCAGCTTGGTCGCGGAAAAACTGTTTTTT.

The gene calls are TRBV11-3 and TRBJ2-2; TRBD2 matches at 10 bases. Germline V gene data show CDR1 as SGHNT and CDR2 as YENEEA. The junction had 15 bases not matched to a gene; V was cut back by 4 bases and J by 4 bases. The CDR3 runs to 19 residues. CDR3 coding DNA: TGTGCCAGCAGCTCCTTTCTCAGCGGGAGGGCCGGGGGCACCGGGGAGCTGTTTTTT. The encoded protein is CASSSFLSGRAGGTGELFF. Based on the CDR3 plus reference TRBV11-3 and TRBJ2-2, the full variable domain is EAGVVQSPRYKIIEKKQPVAFWCNPISGHNTLYWYLQNLGQGPELLIRYENEEAVDDSQLPKDRFSAERLKGVDSTLKIQPAELGDSAVYLCASSSFLSGRAGGTGELFFGEGSRLTVL.

The chain carries TRBV25-1 and TRBJ2-7, with 10 bases matching TRBD2. The V segment lost 4 bases and the J segment 6 bases; nucleotides outside the gene matches: 9. This CDR3 contains 15 residues. CDR1 MGHDK and CDR2 SYGVNS come from the germline V gene. The CDR3 DNA reads as TGTGCCAGCAGTGTGAGCGGGGGGGTTCGGACCGAGCAGTACTTC. The encoded protein is CASSVSGGVRTEQYF.

V and J are TRBV5-4 and TRBJ2-7, with TRBD1 identical over 7 bases. V lost 4 bases, J lost 0 bases, and 7 bases stayed unmatched. Germline V CDR1 and CDR2: SGHNT, YYREEE (reference sequence). The CDR3 sequence is 15 residues long. CDR3 sequence reads: CASSPPTGNSYEQYF. In DNA form, the CDR3 reads TGTGCCAGCAGCCCCCCGACAGGGAACTCCTACGAGCAGTACTTC.

This chain joins TRBV4-1 and TRBJ2-1; TRBD1 matches at 7 bases. This CDR3 spans 16 amino acids. Trimming cost V 3 bases and J 4 bases; bases outside gene matches: 9. In germline, CDR1 is MGHRA, CDR2 YSYEKL. CDR3 sequence (DNA): TGCGCCAGCAGCCAGGACCATCGACAGGGTTACAATGAGCAGTTCTTC. It encodes CASSQDHRQGYNEQFF.

Only one count was recorded for this clone. The chain recombines TRBV25-1 with TRBJ2-3, with TRBD2 identical over 10 bases. The CDR3 loop spans 17 amino acids. V dropped 0 bases and J dropped 5; count of bases not matched to a gene: 8. Germline loops: CDR1 MGHDK, CDR2 SYGVNS. CDR3 residues: CASSEYRLAGVVDTQYF. The CDR3, as DNA: TGTGCCAGCAGTGAATATAGGCTAGCGGGAGTGGTAGATACGCAGTATTTT.